The 10 T cell receptor beta chains in this list originate from one sample, sequenced in a study of shared clonotypes between healthy human individuals (dated by TCRdb to the early 2020s). The library was generated by the immunoSEQ multiplex PCR assay. Imported from immuneACCESS, the table was reduced by TCRdb to in-frame sequences with V and J called. These copies leave out some clones; in studies compared against another copy, an unresolved V gene accounts for under half, and the cause of the remainder is not known. In this sample the table shows about 1 million clones, around 76% of which occur a single time. Clones ranked in the top ten supply approximately 1.5% of the sample. Sequenced input: memory CD4+ T cells sorted from blood. This specimen's cell subset or site label, interpreted: CD45RA-negative fraction. Every receptor here comes from a man aged 18 to 35 in good health.

The chain links TRBV5-1 to TRBJ2-5; D might be TRBD1 (5 bases). CDR3 length: 16 amino acids. Looked up from germline, CDR1 is SGHRS and CDR2 is YFSETQ. V lost 7 bases, J lost 5 bases, and 24 bases lay in between. Written as DNA, the CDR3 is TGCGCCAGCGCAGTTCAAGGAAGGGGCATAGTGGAGACCCAGTACTTC. It is translated as CASAVQGRGIVETQYF.

The chain links TRBV7-2 to TRBJ2-7, with D possibly being TRBD2 (6 bases). Germline V gene lookup returns CDR1 SGHTA and CDR2 FQGNSA. The CDR3 contains 15 residues. With 4 bases removed from V and 3 bases from J, the gap between germline ends came to 16 bases. The CDR3 protein is CASSSTVRRDYEQYF. Written as DNA, the CDR3 is TGTGCCAGCAGCTCCACCGTGAGGCGGGACTACGAGCAGTACTTC.

The chain has TRBV7-2 and TRBJ2-1; D unresolved. Germline CDR1 is SGHTA and CDR2 is FQGNSA. The CDR3 length is 17 residues. The V end lost 3 bases, the J end lost 2 bases, and 17 bases lay between the germline ends. In nucleotides, the CDR3 is TGTGCCAGCAGCTTCGCGGCAGCCTCTCTGACCTACAATGAGCAGTTCTTC. Protein product: CASSFAAASLTYNEQFF. The whole variable domain, filled in from reference TRBV7-2 and TRBJ2-1, reads GAGVSQSPSNKVTEKGKDVELRCDPISGHTALYWYRQSLGQGLEFLIYFQGNSAPDKSGLPSDRFSAERTGGSVSTLTIQRTQQEDSAVYLCASSFAAASLTYNEQFFGPGTRLTVL.

This clone was seen at least ten times. The CDR3 loop is CASSSDAIGAYGYTF. CDR3 DNA sequence: TGTGCCAGCAGCTCCGACGCCATCGGAGCCTATGGCTACACCTTC. The J gene is TRBJ1-2, the V gene TRBV11-2; D is uncertain. Germline loops: CDR1 SGHAT, CDR2 FQNNGV. The CDR3 covers 15 residues. V lost 4 bases and J 4 bases, leaving 16 bases between the germline ends.

This clone was detected once. The chain recombines TRBV7-2 with TRBJ2-3; 8 bases align to TRBD2. Trimming removed 5 bases from V and 10 bases from J; junction bases left unmatched: 5. The germline V gene has CDR1 SGHTA and CDR2 FQGNSA. The CDR3 consists of 12 residues. The CDR3 reads CASSERGGPQYF. DNA for the CDR3: TGTGCCAGCAGCGAACGGGGGGGTCCGCAGTATTTT.

The chain joins TRBV9 to TRBJ2-1, with 7 bases lining up with TRBD1. CDR3 size: 16 residues. With V trimmed by 1 base and J by 10 bases, 14 bases remained unmatched. CDR1 is SGDLS, CDR2 YYNGEE, per germline. The CDR3 coding sequence is TGTGCCAGCAGCGTAAGGGGGCGGACCCACTTTTCGGAGCAGTTCTTC. As protein: CASSVRGRTHFSEQFF.

The chain is built from TRBV30 and TRBJ1-3; D might be TRBD1 (6 bases). V dropped 2 bases and J dropped 2 bases, with 7 bases sitting between them. This CDR3 spans 13 amino acids. Germline-derived CDR1 and CDR2 are GTSNPN and SVGIG (reference sequence). CDR3 DNA: TGTGCCTGGAGTTGGGGGCCTGGAAACACCATATATTTT. As protein: CAWSWGPGNTIYF.

CDR3 in DNA: TGCGCCAGCAGCTTGGTTCCCCTCTGGGGTGGGAATGAAAAACTGTTTTTT. It codes for CASSLVPLWGGNEKLFF. The rearrangement uses TRBV5-1 and TRBJ1-4; D not resolved. The length of the CDR3 is 17 residues. Trimming removed 0 bases from V and 5 bases from J, with 17 bases in between. The germline CDR1 and CDR2 sequences are SGHRS and YFSETQ. Together with reference TRBV5-1 and TRBJ1-4, the CDR3 gives the full variable domain: KAGVTQTPRYLIKTRGQQVTLSCSPISGHRSVSWYQQTPGQGLQFLFEYFSETQRNKGNFPGRFSGRQFSNSRSEMNVSTLELGDSALYLCASSLVPLWGGNEKLFFGSGTQLSVL.

Concerning this clone itself: Other DNA variants within this sample encode the same CDR3. The V call is TRBV5-1, the J call TRBJ1-1, with D possibly TRBD1 on 5 matching bases. V gave up 0 bases and J gave up 1 base, with 7 bases separating them. The CDR3 loop spans 14 amino acids. Germline CDR1 is SGHRS and CDR2 is YFSETQ. The chain's CDR3 is CASSLAGRNTEAFF. The DNA for the CDR3 is TGCGCCAGCAGCTTGGCAGGGCGGAACACTGAAGCTTTCTTT.

The V gene is TRBV19, the J gene TRBJ2-7; maybe TRBD2 (5 bases). Germline values: CDR1 LNHDA, CDR2 SQIVND (reference sequence). Deletions cut 3 bases from V and 3 bases from J, with 9 bases between. The CDR3 length is 13 residues. The CDR3 loop reads CASSISTNYEQYF. The CDR3 bases are TGTGCCAGTAGTATTTCGACTAACTACGAGCAGTACTTC.